These T cell receptor beta chains were read from a single sample in a study of blood T cells in healthy people across ages. TCRdb recomputed calls from the 5' RACE reads with MiXCR, one row per CDR3 protein. In the table there are roughly 700,000 distinct CDR3 sequences, approximately 30% of which are singletons. Sequencing was performed on blood. These receptor sequences come from an elderly woman in good health. The CDR3 runs from the conserved cysteine through the conserved F or W. A D gene is named only where the DNA matches it firmly. The listing skips clone size in some rows; elsewhere it reads once, few, many or a size class.

CDR3 length: 16
D gene: TRBD2
V gene: TRBV6-1
clone size: many
J gene: TRBJ2-3
CDR3 protein: CASSEELAGGRRTQYF
CDR3 DNA: TGTGCCAGCAGTGAAGAACTAGCGGGGGGGCGACGGACGCAGTATTTT

CDR3 length: 16
D gene: NA
V gene: TRBV7-2
clone size: NA
J gene: TRBJ2-1
CDR3 protein: CTSSEGSGGAYNKQFF
CDR3 DNA: TGTACCAGCAGCGAGGGGAGCGGTGGCGCCTACAATAAGCAGTTCTTC

CDR3 length: 16
D gene: TRBD2
V gene: TRBV27
clone size: many
J gene: TRBJ2-3
CDR3 protein: CASSPTSGPSTDTQYF
CDR3 DNA: TGTGCCAGCAGTCCCACTAGCGGCCCATCTACAGATACGCAGTATTTT

CDR3 length: 13
D gene: NA
V gene: TRBV7-9
clone size: many
J gene: TRBJ2-7
CDR3 protein: CASSLPPSYEQYF
CDR3 DNA: TGTGCCAGCAGCTTACCCCCCTCCTACGAGCAGTACTTC

CDR3 length: 15
D gene: TRBD1
V gene: TRBV3-1
clone size: NA
J gene: TRBJ2-1
CDR3 protein: CASGNRGTIYNEQFF
CDR3 DNA: TGTGCCAGCGGCAACAGGGGAACCATCTACAATGAGCAGTTCTTC

CDR3 length: 17
D gene: TRBD2
V gene: TRBV7-6
clone size: NA
J gene: TRBJ2-1
CDR3 protein: CASSLETSGSSYNEQFF
CDR3 DNA: TGTGCCAGCAGCTTAGAAACTAGCGGGAGCTCCTACAATGAGCAGTTCTTC

CDR3 length: 13
D gene: NA
V gene: TRBV20-1
clone size: NA
J gene: TRBJ1-1
CDR3 protein: CSAPQDTATRAFF
CDR3 DNA: TGCAGTGCTCCTCAAGACACGGCGACACGGGCTTTCTTT

CDR3 length: 14
D gene: NA
V gene: TRBV6-1
clone size: few
J gene: TRBJ2-7
CDR3 protein: CASSEMGPSYEQYF
CDR3 DNA: TGTGCCAGCAGTGAAATGGGTCCTTCCTACGAGCAGTACTTC

CDR3 length: 14
D gene: NA
V gene: TRBV7-3
clone size: many
J gene: TRBJ1-2
CDR3 protein: CASSPGPLGYGYTF
CDR3 DNA: TGTGCCAGCAGCCCGGGACCGCTAGGCTATGGCTACACCTTC

CDR3 length: 15
D gene: NA
V gene: TRBV20-1
clone size: NA
J gene: TRBJ1-1
CDR3 protein: CSARDRERSGTEAFF
CDR3 DNA: TGCAGTGCTAGAGATCGTGAGAGGAGTGGCACTGAAGCTTTCTTT

CDR3 length: 13
D gene: NA
V gene: TRBV20-1
clone size: NA
J gene: TRBJ2-3
CDR3 protein: CSAGTPSTDTQYF
CDR3 DNA: TGCAGTGCCGGGACACCTAGCACAGATACGCAGTATTTT

CDR3 length: 15
D gene: NA
V gene: TRBV7-6
clone size: many
J gene: TRBJ2-7
CDR3 protein: CASSLEGPRRYEQYF
CDR3 DNA: TGTGCCAGCAGCTTAGAAGGTCCCAGGCGGTACGAGCAGTACTTC

CDR3 length: 18
D gene: TRBD2
V gene: TRBV14
clone size: NA
J gene: TRBJ2-2
CDR3 protein: CASSQLAGGPQNTGELFF
CDR3 DNA: TGTGCCAGCAGCCAACTAGCGGGGGGGCCCCAGAACACCGGGGAGCTGTTTTTT

CDR3 length: 13
D gene: NA
V gene: TRBV7-2
clone size: NA
J gene: TRBJ1-5
CDR3 protein: CASSSYRNQSQHF
CDR3 DNA: TGTGCCAGCAGCTCGTACAGAAATCAGTCCCAGCATTTT

CDR3 length: 16
D gene: TRBD1
V gene: TRBV7-3
clone size: NA
J gene: TRBJ1-6
CDR3 protein: CASSSLDRGEGSPLHF
CDR3 DNA: TGTGCCAGCAGCTCCCTGGACAGGGGTGAGGGTTCACCCCTCCACTTT

CDR3 length: 11
D gene: NA
V gene: TRBV29-1
clone size: NA
J gene: TRBJ2-5
CDR3 protein: CSAGWGETQYF
CDR3 DNA: TGCAGCGCAGGATGGGGGGAGACCCAGTACTTC

CDR3 length: 12
D gene: NA
V gene: TRBV2
clone size: many
J gene: TRBJ2-7
CDR3 protein: CASTDTGYKQYF
CDR3 DNA: TGTGCCAGCACGGATACCGGCTACAAGCAGTACTTC

CDR3 length: 20
D gene: TRBD1
V gene: TRBV4-3
clone size: many
J gene: TRBJ1-2
CDR3 protein: CASSQVPGQGGGGLGYGYTF
CDR3 DNA: TGCGCCAGCAGCCAAGTCCCGGGACAGGGAGGGGGGGGCCTCGGCTATGGCTACACCTTC

CDR3 length: 13
D gene: TRBD2
V gene: TRBV20-1
clone size: NA
J gene: TRBJ2-3
CDR3 protein: CSSTSGGTDTQYF
CDR3 DNA: TGCAGCTCTACTAGCGGGGGAACAGATACGCAGTATTTT